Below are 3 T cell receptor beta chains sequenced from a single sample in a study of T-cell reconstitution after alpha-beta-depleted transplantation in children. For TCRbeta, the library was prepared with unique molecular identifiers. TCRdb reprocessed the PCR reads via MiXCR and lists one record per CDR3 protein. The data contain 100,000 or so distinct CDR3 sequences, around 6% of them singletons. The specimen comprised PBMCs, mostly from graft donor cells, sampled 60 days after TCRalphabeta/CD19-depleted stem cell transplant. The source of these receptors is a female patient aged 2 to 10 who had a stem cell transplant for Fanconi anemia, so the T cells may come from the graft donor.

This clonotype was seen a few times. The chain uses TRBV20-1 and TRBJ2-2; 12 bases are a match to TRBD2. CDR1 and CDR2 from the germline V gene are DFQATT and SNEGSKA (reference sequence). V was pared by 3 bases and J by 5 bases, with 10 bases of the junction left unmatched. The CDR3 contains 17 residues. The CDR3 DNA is TGCAGTGCTAGCCGACTAGCGGGGGCCCGCCGAACCGGGGAGCTGTTTTTT. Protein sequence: CSASRLAGARRTGELFF.

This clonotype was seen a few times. In DNA, the CDR3 is TGTGCCAGCAGTGACAGGGGGGTGGGGTCACCCCTCCACTTT. Amino acids: CASSDRGVGSPLHF. This rearrangement joins TRBV6-1 to TRBJ1-6; 7 positions match TRBD1. V shed 3 bases, J shed 10 bases, and the junction held 6 bases outside the gene matches. Germline V gene data show CDR1 as MNHNS and CDR2 as SASEGT. The CDR3 has 14 amino acids.

The CDR3 DNA follows: TGTGCCAGCAGTGGGCTATTGGACAGCTCCTACGAGCAGTACTTC. Protein product: CASSGLLDSSYEQYF. The chain is built from TRBV27 and TRBJ2-7; D is perhaps TRBD1 (6 bases). CDR1 is MNHEY and CDR2 is SMNVEV in the germline V gene (reference sequence). The ends were cut back, 5 bases at V and 0 bases at J, with 14 bases in the middle. The CDR3 is 15 amino acids.